Given below is one T cell receptor (beta chain) in context. This sample is part of a study of cytomegalovirus exposure and HLA in healthy donors. Some clones are missing from TCRdb's copy, which holds only in-frame ones; the method was immunoSEQ multiplex PCR. This sample has more than 250,000 clones, with roughly 91% found just once. Specimen: PBMCs. This clonotype was obtained from a woman younger than 45 in good health and CMV-seronegative.

CDR3 amino acids: CASSPGTEEKLFF. The CDR3 DNA sequence: TGTGCCAGCTCACCAGGGACGGAAGAAAAACTGTTTTTT. The chain links TRBV18 to TRBJ1-4; possibly TRBD1 for D (5 bases). With 2 bases removed from V and 8 bases from J, the gap between germline ends came to 9 bases. CDR3 length: 13 residues. Germline lookup yields CDR1 KGHSH and CDR2 LQKENI.